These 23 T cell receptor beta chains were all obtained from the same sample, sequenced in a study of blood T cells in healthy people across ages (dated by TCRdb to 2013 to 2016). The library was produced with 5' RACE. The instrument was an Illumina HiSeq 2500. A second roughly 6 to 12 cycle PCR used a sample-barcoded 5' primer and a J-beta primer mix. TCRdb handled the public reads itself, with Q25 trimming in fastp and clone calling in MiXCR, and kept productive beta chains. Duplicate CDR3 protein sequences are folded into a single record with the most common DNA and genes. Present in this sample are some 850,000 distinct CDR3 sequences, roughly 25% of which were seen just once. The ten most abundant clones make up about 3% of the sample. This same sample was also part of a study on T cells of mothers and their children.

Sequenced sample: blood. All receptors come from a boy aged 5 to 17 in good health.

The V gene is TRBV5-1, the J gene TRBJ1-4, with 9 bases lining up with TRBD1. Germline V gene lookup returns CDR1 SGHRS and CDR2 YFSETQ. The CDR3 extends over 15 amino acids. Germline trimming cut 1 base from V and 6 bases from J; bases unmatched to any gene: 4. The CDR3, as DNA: TGCGCCAGCAGCTTGAGGACAGGGGCCTATGAAAAACTGTTTTTT. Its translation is CASSLRTGAYEKLFF.

The CDR3 DNA reads as TGTGCCATCAGTGATGCCATCTACGAGCAGTACTTC. Amino acids: CAISDAIYEQYF. V usage is TRBV10-3 and J usage is TRBJ2-7; D is ambiguous. The CDR3 has 12 residues. Per the germline V gene, CDR1 is ENHRY and CDR2 is SYGVKD. Trimming took 3 bases from V and 3 from J, leaving 6 bases between them.

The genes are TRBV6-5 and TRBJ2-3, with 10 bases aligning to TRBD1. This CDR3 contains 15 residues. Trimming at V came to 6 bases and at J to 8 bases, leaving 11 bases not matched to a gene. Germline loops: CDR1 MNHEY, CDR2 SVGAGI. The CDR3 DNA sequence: TGTGCCAGCAGCCCACCGGGACAGGGGAGGGGTACGCAGTATTTT. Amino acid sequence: CASSPPGQGRGTQYF.

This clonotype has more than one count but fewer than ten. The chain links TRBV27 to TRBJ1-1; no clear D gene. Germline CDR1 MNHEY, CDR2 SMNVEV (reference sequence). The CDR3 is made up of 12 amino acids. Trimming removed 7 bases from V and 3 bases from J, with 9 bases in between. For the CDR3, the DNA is TGTGCCAGCAACGGGGTAGACACTGAAGCTTTCTTT. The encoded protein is CASNGVDTEAFF.

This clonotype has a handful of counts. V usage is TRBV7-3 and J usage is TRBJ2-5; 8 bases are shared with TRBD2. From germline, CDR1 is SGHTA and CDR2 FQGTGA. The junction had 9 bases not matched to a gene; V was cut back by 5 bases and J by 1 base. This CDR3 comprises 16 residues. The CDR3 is CASSPGLAIPQETQYF. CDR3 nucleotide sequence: TGTGCCAGCAGCCCAGGACTAGCTATTCCCCAAGAGACCCAGTACTTC. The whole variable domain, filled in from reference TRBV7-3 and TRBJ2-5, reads GAGVSQTPSNKVTEKGKYVELRCDPISGHTALYWYRQSLGQGPEFLIYFQGTGAADDSGLPNDRFFAVRPEGSVSTLKIQRTERGDSAVYLCASSPGLAIPQETQYFGPGTRLLVL.

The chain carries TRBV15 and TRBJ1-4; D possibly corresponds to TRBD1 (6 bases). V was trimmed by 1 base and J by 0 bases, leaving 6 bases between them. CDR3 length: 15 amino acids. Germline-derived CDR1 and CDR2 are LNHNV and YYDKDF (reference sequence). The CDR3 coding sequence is TGTGCCACCAGCAGAGGGACAGCAACTAATGAAAAACTGTTTTTT. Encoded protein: CATSRGTATNEKLFF.

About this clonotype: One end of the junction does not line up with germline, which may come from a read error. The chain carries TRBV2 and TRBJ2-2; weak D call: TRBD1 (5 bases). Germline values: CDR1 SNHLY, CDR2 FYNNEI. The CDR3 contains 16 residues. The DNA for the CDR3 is TGTGCTAGCAGTGACAGTAGCCCCAGGAACACCGGGGAGCTGTTTTTT. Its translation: CASSDSSPRNTGELFF.

CDR3 region: CSANDRFLNTEAFF. The CDR3 bases are TGCAGTGCCAACGACAGGTTCTTGAACACTGAAGCTTTCTTT. The chain employs TRBV20-1 and TRBJ1-1; tentatively, D is TRBD1 (6 bases). Germline loops: CDR1 DFQATT, CDR2 SNEGSKA (reference sequence). With 6 bases removed from V and 0 bases from J, the gap between germline ends came to 14 bases. The CDR3 length is 14 residues.

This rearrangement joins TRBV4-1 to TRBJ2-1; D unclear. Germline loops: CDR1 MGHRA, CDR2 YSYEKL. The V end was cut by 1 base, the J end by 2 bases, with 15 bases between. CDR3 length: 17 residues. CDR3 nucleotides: TGCGCCAGCAGCCAAGTCTCGGTCAGAAGGCCCTACAATGAGCAGTTCTTC. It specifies CASSQVSVRRPYNEQFF.

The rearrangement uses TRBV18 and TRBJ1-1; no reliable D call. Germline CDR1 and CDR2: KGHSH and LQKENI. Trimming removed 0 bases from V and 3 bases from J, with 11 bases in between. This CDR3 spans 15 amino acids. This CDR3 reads CASSPPSQSYTEAFF. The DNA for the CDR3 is TGTGCCAGCTCACCACCGTCACAGAGTTACACTGAAGCTTTCTTT.

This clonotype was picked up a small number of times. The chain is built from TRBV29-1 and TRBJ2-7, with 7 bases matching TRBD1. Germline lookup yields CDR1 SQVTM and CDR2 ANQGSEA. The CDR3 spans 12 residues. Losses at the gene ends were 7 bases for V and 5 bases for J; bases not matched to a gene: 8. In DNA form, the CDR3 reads TGCAGCGCTAGGGACAGTACCCACGAGCAGTACTTC. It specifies CSARDSTHEQYF.

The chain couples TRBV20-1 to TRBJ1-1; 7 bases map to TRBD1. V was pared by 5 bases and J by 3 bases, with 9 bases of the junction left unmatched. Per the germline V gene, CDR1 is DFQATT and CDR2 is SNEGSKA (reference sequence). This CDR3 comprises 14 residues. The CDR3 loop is CSAPQGGKDTEAFF. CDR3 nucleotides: TGCAGTGCTCCCCAGGGGGGGAAAGACACTGAAGCTTTCTTT.

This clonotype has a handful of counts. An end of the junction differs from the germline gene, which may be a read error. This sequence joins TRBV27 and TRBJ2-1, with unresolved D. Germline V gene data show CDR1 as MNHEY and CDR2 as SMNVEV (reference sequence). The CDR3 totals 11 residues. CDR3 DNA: TGTGCCAGCAGTTCGTATAATGAGCCGTTCTTC. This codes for CASSSYNEPFF.

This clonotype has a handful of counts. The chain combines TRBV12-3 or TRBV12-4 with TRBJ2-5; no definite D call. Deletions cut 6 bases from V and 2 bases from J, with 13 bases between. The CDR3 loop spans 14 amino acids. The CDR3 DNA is TGTGCCAGCAGGCTTGACCCACCGCAAGAGACCCAGTACTTC. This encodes CASRLDPPQETQYF.

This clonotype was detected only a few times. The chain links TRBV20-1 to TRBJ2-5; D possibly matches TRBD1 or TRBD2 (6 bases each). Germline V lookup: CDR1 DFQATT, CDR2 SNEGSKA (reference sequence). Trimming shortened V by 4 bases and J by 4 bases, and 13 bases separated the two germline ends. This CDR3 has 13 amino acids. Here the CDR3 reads CSAILGGIETQYF. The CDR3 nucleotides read TGCAGTGCTATCCTAGGGGGGATAGAGACCCAGTACTTC.

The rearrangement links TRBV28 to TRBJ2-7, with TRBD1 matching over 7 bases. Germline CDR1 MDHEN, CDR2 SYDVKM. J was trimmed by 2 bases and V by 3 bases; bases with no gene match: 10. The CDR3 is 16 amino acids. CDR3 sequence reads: CASSFGGQDVTYEQYF. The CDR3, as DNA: TGTGCCAGCAGTTTTGGTGGACAGGACGTTACCTACGAGCAGTACTTC.

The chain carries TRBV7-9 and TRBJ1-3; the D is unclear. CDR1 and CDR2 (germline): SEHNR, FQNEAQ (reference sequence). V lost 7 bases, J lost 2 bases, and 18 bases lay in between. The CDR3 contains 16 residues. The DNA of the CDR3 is TGTGCCAGCACCCAACCTGGCGGCAGGACTGGAAACACCATATATTTT. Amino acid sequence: CASTQPGGRTGNTIYF.

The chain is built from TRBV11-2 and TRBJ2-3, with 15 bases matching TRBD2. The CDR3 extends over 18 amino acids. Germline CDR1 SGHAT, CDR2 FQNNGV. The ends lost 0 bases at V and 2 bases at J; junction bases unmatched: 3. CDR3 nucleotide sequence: TGTGCCAGCAGCTTAGACGGACTAGCGGGGGGGATCACAGATACGCAGTATTTT. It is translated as CASSLDGLAGGITDTQYF.

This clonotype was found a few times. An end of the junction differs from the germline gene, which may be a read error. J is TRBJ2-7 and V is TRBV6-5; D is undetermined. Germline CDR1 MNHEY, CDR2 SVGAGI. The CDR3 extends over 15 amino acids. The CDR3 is CAGSAGRFRSYEQYF. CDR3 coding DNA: TGTGCCGGCAGTGCCGGACGGTTTCGCTCCTACGAGCAGTACTTC.

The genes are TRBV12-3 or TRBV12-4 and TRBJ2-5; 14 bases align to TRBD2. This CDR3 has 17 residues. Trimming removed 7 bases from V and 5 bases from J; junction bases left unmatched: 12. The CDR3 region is CASTGGTSGGVSETQYF. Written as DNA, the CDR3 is TGTGCCAGCACGGGCGGGACTAGCGGGGGTGTAAGTGAGACCCAGTACTTC.

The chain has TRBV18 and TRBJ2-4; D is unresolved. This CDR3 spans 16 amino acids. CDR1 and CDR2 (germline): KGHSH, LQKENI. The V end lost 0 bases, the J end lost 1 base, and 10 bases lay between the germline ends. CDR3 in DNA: TGTGCCAGCTCACCACCCCAGTCTCAGGCCAAAAACATTCAGTACTTC. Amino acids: CASSPPQSQAKNIQYF.

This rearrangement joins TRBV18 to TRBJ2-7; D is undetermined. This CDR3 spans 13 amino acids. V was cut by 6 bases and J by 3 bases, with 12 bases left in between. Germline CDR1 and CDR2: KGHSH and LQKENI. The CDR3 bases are TGTGCCAGCTCCCTTCTGCAGGACTACGAGCAGTACTTC. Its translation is CASSLLQDYEQYF.

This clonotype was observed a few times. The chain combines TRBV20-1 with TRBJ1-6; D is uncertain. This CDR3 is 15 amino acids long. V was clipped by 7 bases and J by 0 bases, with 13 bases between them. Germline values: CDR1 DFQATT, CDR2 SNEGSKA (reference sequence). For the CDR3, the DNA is TGCAGTGTAAGGGATCTGGGCTCCTATAATTCACCCCTCCACTTT. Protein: CSVRDLGSYNSPLHF.